This T cell receptor (beta chain) was captured by sequencing in a study of chemoradiotherapy in HPV16-positive cancers. As for the study in general: Functional T-cell assays on a couple of HPV16-positive patients' cells defined candidate HPV-specific clones and common TCR motifs.

V gave up 0 bases and J gave up 0 bases, with 9 bases separating them. The CDR3 covers 16 residues. Germline V gives CDR1 MGHRA, CDR2 YSYEKL. Study-level findings and limits: Better recurrence-free survival went with HPV-responsive T-cell expansion in HPV16-positive patients.

The data were produced by immunoSEQ multiplex PCR, yet TCRdb's version contains in-frame clones alone and is incomplete. The sample holds 20,000 to 25,000 clones, approximately 94% seen once. Comments on this clone: As yet, its antigen is unknown.

This TCR was sampled from a human donor with HPV-associated anogenital cancer. Sample collection occurred from a patient who underwent chemoradiotherapy. The J gene is TRBJ2-1, the V gene TRBV4-1; D not resolved. This chain's CDR3 is CASSQDPASSYNEQFF. DNA of the CDR3: TGCGCCAGCAGCCAAGATCCAGCTAGCTCCTACAATGAGCAGTTCTTC.